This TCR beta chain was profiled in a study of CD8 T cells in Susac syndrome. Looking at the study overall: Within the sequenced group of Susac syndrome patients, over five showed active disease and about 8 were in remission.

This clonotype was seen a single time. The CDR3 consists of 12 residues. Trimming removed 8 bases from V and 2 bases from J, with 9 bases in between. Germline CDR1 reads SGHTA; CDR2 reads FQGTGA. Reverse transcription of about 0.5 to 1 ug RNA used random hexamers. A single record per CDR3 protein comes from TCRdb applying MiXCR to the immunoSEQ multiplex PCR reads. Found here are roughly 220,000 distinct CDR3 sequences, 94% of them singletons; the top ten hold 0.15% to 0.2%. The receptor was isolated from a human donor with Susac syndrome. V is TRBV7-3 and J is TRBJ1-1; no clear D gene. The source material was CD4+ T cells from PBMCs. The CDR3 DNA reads TGTGCCAGCTCAAGGGATAACACTGAAGCTTTCTTT. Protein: CASSRDNTEAFF. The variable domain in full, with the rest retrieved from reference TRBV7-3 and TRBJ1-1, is GAGVSQTPSNKVTEKGKYVELRCDPISGHTALYWYRQSLGQGPEFLIYFQGTGAADDSGLPNDRFFAVRPEGSVSTLKIQRTERGDSAVYLCASSRDNTEAFFGQGTRLTVV.